One T cell receptor beta chain is described in this entry. Its target is unknown. CDR1 and CDR2 (germline): SGHTA, FQGNSA. This CDR3 has 18 residues. V lost 1 base to trimming and J lost 3 bases; unmatched junction nucleotides: 12. This record comes from a study of Ad26.COV2.S vaccination and SARS-CoV-2 variants. The overall study: Intramuscular Ad26.COV2.S doses were given once or twice, 56 days apart.

The treatment denotes: roughly 19 received Ad26.COV2.S at low or high dose, single or two shots; five or six received placebo; per-sample allocation not given. The study sampled participants on day 63 after the first vaccine or placebo injection. The study used a vaccine consisting of an Ad26 vector that expressed Wuhan-strain SARS-CoV-2 spike. Whole-study findings and limits: TCR breadth and depth analyses may have underestimated total T cell responses.

The assay was immunoSEQ multiplex PCR, and TCRdb's table has in-frame clones only and misses some. This sample carries roughly 330,000 clones, approximately 87% of them seen once, and the ten largest clones take 5.5%. The TCR sequence derives from a person aged 18-65 years who received the Ad26.COV2.S COVID-19 vaccine or a placebo. The chain couples TRBV7-2 to TRBJ1-1, with TRBD1 identical over 9 bases. The material sequenced was peripheral blood, taken in a trial of Ad26.COV2.S vaccine versus placebo. This chain's CDR3 is CASSLVGGTGMVHTEAFF. The CDR3 DNA is TGTGCCAGCAGCTTAGTTGGGGGGACAGGGATGGTCCACACTGAAGCTTTCTTT.